This TCR beta chain was found in a study of CD8+ T cells in alopecia areata. Following RNA extraction, reverse transcription yielded cDNA that acted as the sequencing template. This table comes from immunoSEQ multiplex PCR, and its TCRdb copy is limited to in-frame clones, with some not included. The sample has approximately 180,000 clones, roughly 58% seen once. As to treatment: oral pan-JAK inhibitor, 5-10 mg twice daily. It was from alopecia areata patients that lesional scalp punch biopsies and peripheral blood were collected. The germline CDR1 and CDR2 sequences are SGHDN and FVKESK. The V and J ends lost 2 bases and 4 bases respectively, with 0 bases between them. The CDR3 has 11 residues.

The chain links TRBV14 to TRBJ2-1; D ambiguous. The sequencing used CD4+ T cells sorted from blood, collected at approximately week 56, from a patient treated with tofacitinib. The origin of this receptor is a human donor with alopecia areata. The DNA for the CDR3 is TGTGCCAGCAGCCAATACAATGAGCAGTTCTTC. This gives the protein CASSQYNEQFF.